One and the same sample provided the 11 T cell receptor beta chains below, sequenced in a study of metastatic and nonmetastatic thyroid tumors. Via MiXCR, TCRdb re-called the PCR reads. The profile covers fewer than 45,000 clones, with roughly 14% appearing a single time and roughly 9.5% taken by the ten largest. Among the patients, none had received any treatment before thyroid surgery. Sequencing was done on a sample of blood. The receptors originated from a female donor with papillary thyroid cancer or a benign thyroid nodule (not recorded which). Some clones in this sample may be carry-over from other donors' samples.

The sample holds many counts of this clone. A much larger clone differs by one base, so this may be a read error. This sequence joins TRBV28 and TRBJ1-1; 7 nucleotides agree with TRBD1. This CDR3 is built from 18 residues. Germline CDR1 MDHEN, CDR2 SYDVKM. This CDR3 is CASSLVRPQGGPNTEASF. The CDR3 nucleotides are TGTGCCAGCAGTTTAGTTCGGCCGCAGGGGGGGCCGAACACTGAAGCTTCCTTT.

This clone was seen many times. The junction shows a germline mismatch at one end, possibly a read error. The chain links TRBV16 to TRBJ2-7, with no clear D. From germline, CDR1 is KGHSY and CDR2 FQNENV. The CDR3 consists of 12 residues. In DNA, the CDR3 is TGTGCCAGCAGCCAATCGGTCGGGTCCCCCTCCTTC. It codes for CASSQSVGSPSF.

This clone was seen repeatedly, ten times or more. The V call is TRBV6-1, the J call TRBJ2-4, with D unresolved. V lost 5 bases and J lost 0, with 11 bases in between. The CDR3 extends over 15 amino acids. Looked up from germline, CDR1 is MNHNS and CDR2 is SASEGT. The CDR3 DNA reads as TGTGCCAGCAGTCAGTCAGGAATAGCCAAAAACATTCAGTACTTC. Amino acid sequence: CASSQSGIAKNIQYF.

This clone was seen more than once but under ten times. The junction differs from germline at one of its ends, possibly a read error. The J gene is TRBJ2-2, the V gene TRBV29-1; perhaps TRBD1 as D (6 bases). CDR1 and CDR2 from the germline V gene are SQVTM and ANQGSEA. The CDR3 loop spans 12 amino acids. In nucleotides, the CDR3 is TGCAGCGCCGGACAGAACACCGGTGAGCTGTTTTTT. Protein product: CSAGQNTGELFF.

The chain uses TRBV6-2 or TRBV6-3 and TRBJ1-1; D is undetermined. The germline V and J ends were trimmed by 3 bases and 5 bases, with 7 bases remaining between them. Germline lookup yields CDR1 MNHEY and CDR2 SVGEGT. The CDR3 runs to 12 residues. The CDR3 DNA reads as TGTGCCAGCAGTTATCCGGCTACTGAAGCTTTCTTT. Translating gives CASSYPATEAFF.

At least ten counts were recorded for this clone. The chain is built from TRBV10-2 and TRBJ2-3, with no clear D. With 3 bases removed from V and 6 bases from J, the gap between germline ends came to 10 bases. Germline V gene sequence: CDR1 WSHSY, CDR2 SAAADI. The CDR3 totals 13 residues. CDR3 bases: TGCGCCAGCAGTGATCAAGGGTGGGATACGCAGTATTTT. Amino acids: CASSDQGWDTQYF.

The table lists this clone with many counts. This chain connects TRBV6-1 to TRBJ2-5, with TRBD1 matching 8 bases. The CDR3 has 14 amino acids. V trimming: 4 bases; J trimming: 5 bases; junction bases outside the gene matches: 6. CDR1 is MNHNS and CDR2 is SASEGT in the germline V gene. The CDR3 here is CASSGIAGGETQYF. Written as DNA, the CDR3 is TGTGCCAGCAGTGGAATTGCAGGGGGCGAGACCCAGTACTTC.

This clone was seen at least ten times. The chain links TRBV2 to TRBJ1-4; 8 bases fit TRBD1. In germline, CDR1 is SNHLY, CDR2 FYNNEI. The CDR3 is 14 residues long. After removal of 10 bases from V and 7 bases from J, the junction contained 11 bases not matched to a gene. The CDR3 DNA is TGTGCCACCGGTTCAGGGGGCGCGGGTGAAAAACTGTTTTTT. Its protein is CATGSGGAGEKLFF.

This clone showed up many times. The J gene is TRBJ1-4, the V gene TRBV18, with D unresolved. CDR3 size: 14 residues. Germline-derived CDR1 and CDR2 are KGHSH and LQKENI. Trimming cost V 3 bases and J 2 bases, with 7 bases left between them. CDR3 coding DNA: TGTGCCAGCTCACCGGGAGGGACTAATGAAAAACTGTTTTTT. This sequence encodes CASSPGGTNEKLFF.

The sample holds many counts of this clone. V usage is TRBV12-3 or TRBV12-4 and J usage is TRBJ1-6; D is uncertain. This CDR3 is 11 amino acids long. Between the trimmed V and J ends, which lost 6 bases and 15 bases, there was a span of 12 bases. CDR3 loop: CASRATENLHF. As DNA, the CDR3 is TGTGCCAGCAGAGCCACGGAGAACCTCCACTTT.

For this clone: One base away lies a much larger clone, so this may be a sequencing read error. The chain couples TRBV4-1 to TRBJ1-1; D is possibly TRBD1 (6 bases). This CDR3 is 14 amino acids long. Germline lookup yields CDR1 MGHRA and CDR2 YSYEKL. CDR3 nucleotides: TGCGCCTCATCTGGGACATCGCCCAACACTGAAACTTTCTTT. Translated: CASSGTSPNTETFF.